Below are 21 T cell receptor beta chains sequenced from a single sample in a study of blood T cell repertoires in COVID-19. Using immunoSEQ multiplex PCR, the repertoire was profiled, and TCRdb retains in-frame clones only, with some absent. The sample comprises 130,000 or so clones, 70% to 85% of which are singletons, and about 12% rests with the top ten. The specimen was peripheral blood. The receptors shown here come from a woman aged 55-70 years with acute or convalescent COVID-19.

CDR3 protein: CASSLSSVTGELFF. CDR3 DNA: TGTGCCAGCAGCTTAAGTTCGGTCACCGGGGAGCTGTTTTTT. This rearrangement joins TRBV7-3 to TRBJ2-2; no reliable D call. The CDR3 contains 14 residues. Germline V gene sequence: CDR1 SGHTA, CDR2 FQGTGA. Trimming took 1 base from V and 4 from J, leaving 7 bases between them.

The V call is TRBV2, the J call TRBJ2-4, with 9 bases matching TRBD1. The CDR3 covers 16 residues. Germline V gives CDR1 SNHLY, CDR2 FYNNEI. With 1 base clipped from V and 6 bases from J, the junction kept 7 bases outside the gene matches. The CDR3 DNA reads TGTGCCAGCAGTGAAGGGGGGACAGGGCGCGGAAACATTCAGTACTTC. It specifies CASSEGGTGRGNIQYF.

The chain joins TRBV24-1 to TRBJ1-2, with D perhaps matching TRBD1 (5 bases). The CDR3 has 13 amino acids. Germline CDR1 reads KGHDR; CDR2 reads SFDVKD. Trimming pared 5 bases from V and 2 bases from J, leaving 8 bases between. DNA of the CDR3: TGTGCCACCAGTGTAGGGGTAAACTATGGCTACACCTTC. This encodes CATSVGVNYGYTF.

This chain connects TRBV24-1 to TRBJ1-5; 7 bases line up with TRBD1. The V segment lost 6 bases and the J segment 7 bases; nucleotides outside the gene matches: 5. Germline V gene lookup returns CDR1 KGHDR and CDR2 SFDVKD. This CDR3 contains 13 residues. The CDR3 here is CATSLGGGQPQHF. The CDR3 coding sequence is TGTGCCACCAGTCTAGGGGGCGGACAGCCCCAGCATTTT.

J is TRBJ1-5 and V is TRBV4-2; 9 bases match TRBD1. Germline lookup yields CDR1 LGHNA and CDR2 YNFKEQ. V shed 3 bases and J 6 bases; nucleotides not matched to a gene: 15. The CDR3 has 18 residues. The CDR3 DNA is TGTGCCAGCAGCCAGTATGTGGGGGACAGGGAGGATCCTCAGCCCCAGCATTTT. Protein: CASSQYVGDREDPQPQHF.

The rearrangement links TRBV12-5 to TRBJ2-3; TRBD1 aligns across 10 bases. The germline CDR1 and CDR2 sequences are LGHNT and FRNRAP. The V and J ends lost 6 bases and 4 bases, in that order; junction bases with no gene match: 7. CDR3 length: 15 amino acids. This CDR3 is CASGPRTGGADTQYF. In DNA, the CDR3 is TGTGCTAGTGGACCCCGGACAGGGGGGGCAGATACGCAGTATTTT.

This clone appeared once. In the same sample, other DNA sequences code for this CDR3. The CDR3 nucleotides read TGTGCCAGCAGTGAAGGACAGGCTAATCAGCCCCAGCATTTT. Translating gives CASSEGQANQPQHF. The gene calls are TRBV6-1 and TRBJ1-5, with D possibly matching TRBD1 (6 bases). The germline V gene encodes CDR1 MNHNS and CDR2 SASEGT. The CDR3 totals 14 residues. V lost 1 base, J lost 4 bases, and 8 bases lay in between.

V gene TRBV6-5 combines with J gene TRBJ2-3; D unclear. The ends were cut back, 8 bases at V and 5 bases at J, with 14 bases in the middle. CDR1 and CDR2 from the germline V gene are MNHEY and SVGAGI. This CDR3 region has 13 residues. The CDR3, as DNA: TGTGCCAGCGAGACCCCAGAGGTAGATACGCAGTATTTT. It yields the protein CASETPEVDTQYF.

This clone was found a few times. This chain links TRBV18 with TRBJ1-2; 7 nucleotides align to TRBD1. Germline trimming cut 0 bases from V and 6 bases from J; bases unmatched to any gene: 10. The CDR3 is 16 amino acids. Germline V lookup: CDR1 KGHSH, CDR2 LQKENI. The CDR3, as DNA: TGTGCCAGCTCACCACCGACCAGGGGGTTAGAGAATGGCTACACCTTC. Residues: CASSPPTRGLENGYTF.

The CDR3 DNA reads as TGCGCCAGCAGCTGGGGCCGCGGAAATGAAAAACTGTTTTTT. Protein product: CASSWGRGNEKLFF. The chain combines TRBV5-1 with TRBJ1-4; TRBD1 is a possible D gene (5 bases). Germline V CDR1 and CDR2: SGHRS, YFSETQ. The CDR3 runs 14 residues. Trimming left V 3 bases short and J 5 bases short, with 11 bases between.

The chain couples TRBV30 to TRBJ1-2, with D unresolved. V gave up 3 bases and J gave up 5 bases, with 13 bases separating them. This CDR3 is 13 amino acids long. Per the germline V gene, CDR1 is GTSNPN and CDR2 is SVGIG (reference sequence). The CDR3 DNA is TGTGCCTGGAGCATGACTCTTTATTATGGCTACACCTTC. As protein: CAWSMTLYYGYTF.

The V and J genes are TRBV19 and TRBJ2-2, with 8 nucleotides matching TRBD2. This CDR3 has 16 amino acids. Looked up from germline, CDR1 is LNHDA and CDR2 is SQIVND (reference sequence). The ends lost 5 bases at V and 4 bases at J; junction bases unmatched: 9. The CDR3 nucleotides are TGTGCCAGTAGTTCCGGGGGGGGTCTCGCCACCGGGGAGCTGTTTTTT. It yields the protein CASSSGGGLATGELFF.

The V gene is TRBV24-1, the J gene TRBJ2-1, with D possibly being TRBD2 (6 bases). V shed 4 bases and J shed 0 bases, with 15 bases lying between them. CDR3 length equals 17 residues. CDR1 is KGHDR and CDR2 is SFDVKD in the germline V gene. CDR3 sequence reads: CATSEAGLLSSYNEQFF. In DNA, the CDR3 is TGTGCCACCAGTGAGGCGGGACTCCTTAGCTCCTACAATGAGCAGTTCTTC.

This clone was recorded only once. The chain employs TRBV5-1 and TRBJ1-1; D may be TRBD1 (6 bases). The CDR3 spans 14 residues. Germline CDR1 and CDR2: SGHRS and YFSETQ. The V end lost 4 bases, the J end lost 5 bases, and 15 bases lay between the germline ends. The CDR3 nucleotides read TGCGCCAGCAGCCCCTTGGACAGATTTACTGAAGCTTTCTTT. Translated: CASSPLDRFTEAFF.

The table lists this clone with a few counts. This chain connects TRBV6-5 to TRBJ1-3; D is uncertain. Germline lookup yields CDR1 MNHEY and CDR2 SVGAGI. Trimming took off 5 bases at V and 4 bases at J, with 12 bases between the two ends. CDR3 length: 14 amino acids. The CDR3 is CASSRVVSGNTIYF. As DNA, the CDR3 is TGTGCCAGCAGTCGGGTGGTTTCGGGAAACACCATATATTTT.

The gene calls are TRBV6-5 and TRBJ1-1; perhaps TRBD1 as D (5 bases). The V and J ends lost 6 bases and 1 base respectively, with 15 bases between them. Per germline, CDR1 MNHEY and CDR2 SVGAGI. The CDR3 contains 15 residues. This CDR3 is CASSGGRGTNTEAFF. The CDR3 bases are TGTGCCAGCAGCGGTGGAAGGGGAACGAACACTGAAGCTTTCTTT.

The chain recombines TRBV7-9 with TRBJ2-1, with D maybe TRBD2 (6 bases). CDR3 length: 16 amino acids. Germline V gives CDR1 SEHNR, CDR2 FQNEAQ (reference sequence). V was trimmed by 5 bases and J by 2 bases, leaving 16 bases between them. The CDR3 DNA is TGTGCCAGCAGCACGACCGGGAGAGAACCCTACAATGAGCAGTTCTTC. Translating it yields CASSTTGREPYNEQFF.

CDR3 nucleotides: TGCGCCAGCGAGCGGGGGGGGTCCAATGAGCAGTTCTTC. Protein product: CASERGGSNEQFF. The rearrangement links TRBV10-2 to TRBJ2-1; TRBD2 matches at 10 bases. V gave up 8 bases and J gave up 6 bases; unmatched junction bases: 4. CDR3 size: 13 residues. Germline CDR1 reads WSHSY; CDR2 reads SAAADI.

V is TRBV9 and J is TRBJ2-4, with D perhaps TRBD2 (6 bases). V lost 2 bases to trimming and J lost 2 bases, with 11 bases between them. The CDR3 is 15 residues long. Germline CDR1 SGDLS, CDR2 YYNGEE. CDR3 in amino acids: CASSVEGLTKNIQYF. DNA for the CDR3: TGTGCCAGCAGCGTGGAGGGGTTGACCAAAAACATTCAGTACTTC.

The sample holds one count of this clone. The genes are TRBV12-5 and TRBJ1-1; 7 positions agree with TRBD1. In germline, CDR1 is LGHNT, CDR2 FRNRAP. The CDR3 is 16 residues long. The junction had 7 bases not matched to a gene; V was cut back by 0 bases and J by 3 bases. CDR3 sequence reads: CASGLVLNRGDTEAFF. The CDR3 DNA follows: TGTGCTAGTGGTTTGGTACTGAACAGGGGAGACACTGAAGCTTTCTTT.

This chain joins TRBV27 and TRBJ2-1; TRBD1 aligns across 7 bases. The junction had 12 bases not matched to a gene; V was cut back by 5 bases and J by 8 bases. Germline CDR1 is MNHEY and CDR2 is SMNVEV (reference sequence). This CDR3 comprises 15 residues. The CDR3 is CASSPDEGGRDEQFF. In DNA form, the CDR3 reads TGTGCCAGCAGTCCCGACGAAGGGGGCCGGGATGAGCAGTTCTTC.